A selection of T cell receptor beta chains follows, all from one sample in a study of blood T cell repertoires in COVID-19. Clones were sequenced by immunoSEQ multiplex PCR, and TCRdb holds only the in-frame ones, with some missing. The sample yields 200,000 to 300,000 clones, about 82% seen once. The sequenced sample was peripheral blood. The receptor set was obtained from a woman aged 55 to 70 with active or convalescent COVID-19. CDR3s include the opening cysteine and the closing phenylalanine or tryptophan.

cdr3_aa cdr3_length v_call
CSVLGGSEAFF 11 TRBV29-1
CSVEDRQGADNEQFF 15 TRBV29-1
CASSLGSYTEAFF 13 TRBV19
CASSLRAAGVQETQYF 16 TRBV27
CASSRGTGIFDEQFF 15 TRBV6-5
CASSQEGQGSYNEQFF 16 TRBV3-1/TRBV3-2
CSVGGAWGTEAFF 13 TRBV29-1
CASSFRQGPNTEAFF 15 TRBV11-2
CASRRPGTAYNQPQHF 16 TRBV6-4
CASSPQGSYGYTF 13 TRBV6-6
CASSLRSGSNRNEQFF 16 TRBV5-1
CASSQDRTGVTDTQYF 16 TRBV3-1/TRBV3-2